One sample yielded the 19 T cell receptor beta chains listed below, sequenced in a study of radiation and T cells in renal cell carcinoma. The data were produced by immunoSEQ multiplex PCR, yet TCRdb's version contains in-frame clones alone and is incomplete. The sample yields about 59,000 clones, over 70% seen once. Time point of the sample: baseline pretreatment blood. The treatment: 15 Gy SBRT to primary tumor, nephrectomy 4 weeks later. The specimen was blood, collected from a patient whose treatment included radiotherapy and nephrectomy. The receptors stem from a man aged 55 to 70 with renal cell carcinoma.

This sequence joins TRBV2 and TRBJ1-2, with TRBD1 matching over 7 bases. The CDR3 totals 15 residues. J lost 2 bases, V lost 7 bases, and 10 bases had no gene match. Per germline, CDR1 SNHLY and CDR2 FYNNEI. In DNA form, the CDR3 reads TGTGCCAGCACCTTGGAGACAGGGCCGAACTATGGCTACACCTTC. Translating it yields CASTLETGPNYGYTF.

The chain links TRBV29-1 to TRBJ1-1; 10 bases line up with TRBD1. CDR1 is SQVTM and CDR2 is ANQGSEA in the germline V gene. The CDR3 runs to 14 residues. The V and J ends lost 6 bases and 0 bases, in that order; junction bases with no gene match: 4. The CDR3 bases are TGCAGCGTGGCGGGACAGGGGTTGAACACTGAAGCTTTCTTT. Amino acids: CSVAGQGLNTEAFF.

There are a few counts of this clone. The rearrangement links TRBV19 to TRBJ2-3; TRBD1 is a possible D gene (6 bases). This CDR3 spans 17 amino acids. Germline V gives CDR1 LNHDA, CDR2 SQIVND (reference sequence). The V end was cut by 5 bases, the J end by 1 base, with 19 bases between. CDR3 bases: TGTGCCAGTAGTGGTACAGGGTTGCGTTTCGGCACAGATACGCAGTATTTT. It is translated as CASSGTGLRFGTDTQYF.

A single count supports this clone. This chain uses TRBV5-1 with TRBJ1-4; TRBD1 matches 7 bases. CDR1 and CDR2 (germline): SGHRS, YFSETQ. J gave up 6 bases and V 0 bases, and 5 bases lay outside the gene matches. This CDR3 is 15 amino acids long. CDR3 residues: CASSLDRGQDEKLFF. The CDR3 DNA is TGCGCCAGCAGCTTGGACAGGGGTCAGGATGAAAAACTGTTTTTT.

The gene calls are TRBV9 and TRBJ2-1; the match to TRBD2 covers 8 bases. In germline, CDR1 is SGDLS, CDR2 YYNGEE. CDR3 length: 17 amino acids. V lost 0 bases to trimming and J lost 4 bases; unmatched junction nucleotides: 9. The CDR3 loop is CASSVAISGRLYNEQFF. CDR3 in DNA: TGTGCCAGCAGCGTAGCTATCAGCGGGAGACTGTACAATGAGCAGTTCTTC.

CDR3 coding DNA: TGTGCCAGTAGTCTTTTTATGAGGGAGGAGCAGTACTTC. Residues: CASSLFMREEQYF. The rearrangement links TRBV19 to TRBJ2-7; TRBD2 might be the D (5 bases). The CDR3 has 13 residues. The germline gives CDR1 LNHDA, CDR2 SQIVND (reference sequence). Trimming cost V 5 bases and J 7 bases, with 15 bases left between them.

By share, this clone ranks as medium-sized. CDR3 in amino acids: CASSQGTHGYTF. The DNA for the CDR3 is TGCGCCAGCAGCCAAGGAACTCATGGCTACACCTTC. The chain carries TRBV4-1 and TRBJ1-2; D is uncertain. Germline CDR1 is MGHRA and CDR2 is YSYEKL. The CDR3 has 12 residues. Trimming removed 1 base from V and 6 bases from J, with 6 bases in between.

This clone came up once. This chain links TRBV10-2 with TRBJ2-1, with 9 bases identical to TRBD2. The V gene's germline CDR1 is WSHSY and CDR2 SAAADI. V dropped 11 bases and J dropped 7; count of bases not matched to a gene: 12. The CDR3 is 14 residues long. The CDR3 DNA sequence: TGCGCCGCCTCGCGGGGGGGCATGGAAAATGAGCAGTTCTTC. Residues: CAASRGGMENEQFF.

The chain has TRBV19 and TRBJ2-1; 11 bases align to TRBD2. J gave up 0 bases and V 3 bases, and 10 bases lay outside the gene matches. CDR1 LNHDA and CDR2 SQIVND come from the germline V gene (reference sequence). The CDR3 loop spans 19 amino acids. DNA of the CDR3: TGTGCCAGTAGTATCCTCACTAGCGGGAGTCAGAGCTCCTACAATGAGCAGTTCTTC. Encoded protein: CASSILTSGSQSSYNEQFF.

The chain joins TRBV18 to TRBJ2-7; maybe TRBD1 (5 bases). V was trimmed by 1 base and J by 2 bases, leaving 9 bases between them. The CDR3 runs 14 residues. CDR1 is KGHSH and CDR2 is LQKENI in the germline V gene. The CDR3 loop is CASSPRQGTYEQYF. The CDR3 DNA reads TGTGCCAGCTCACCACGGCAGGGTACCTACGAGCAGTACTTC.

The CDR3 DNA reads as TGTGCCGGATCACACAGGGGGGGGGAGACCCAGTACTTC. Translating gives CAGSHRGGETQYF. V usage is TRBV2 and J usage is TRBJ2-5, with a weak D call TRBD1 (8 bases). Between the trimmed V and J ends, which lost 11 bases and 5 bases, there was a span of 18 bases. This CDR3 has 13 residues. In germline, CDR1 is SNHLY, CDR2 FYNNEI.

The chain couples TRBV7-2 to TRBJ2-7; no firm D call. CDR3 size: 13 residues. V shed 1 base and J shed 7 bases, with 11 bases lying between them. Looked up from germline, CDR1 is SGHTA and CDR2 is FQGNSA. CDR3 coding DNA: TGTGCCAGCAGCTTAGAAGGAGCCCGGGAGCAGTACTTC. Protein product: CASSLEGAREQYF.

Only a few counts were recorded for this clone. V usage is TRBV5-5 and J usage is TRBJ2-7; possibly TRBD2 for D (6 bases). Trimming left V 7 bases short and J 4 bases short, with 15 bases between. Germline V gene lookup returns CDR1 SGHKS and CDR2 YYEKEE (reference sequence). The CDR3 extends over 13 amino acids. The CDR3 DNA follows: TGTGCCAGCCTGCCTCCAGGGAGGTACGAGCAGTACTTC. Its protein is CASLPPGRYEQYF.

This clone was detected once. The rearrangement joins TRBV27 to TRBJ1-1, with a possible D match to TRBD1 (5 bases). This CDR3 region has 17 residues. The germline V gene has CDR1 MNHEY and CDR2 SMNVEV (reference sequence). V shed 1 base and J shed 5 bases, with 20 bases lying between them. CDR3 nucleotide sequence: TGTGCCAGCAGTTTATGGGCGGGGGAGGGTGTGGGAACTGAAGCTTTCTTT. Amino acids: CASSLWAGEGVGTEAFF.

The chain is built from TRBV6-1 and TRBJ2-3; 9 bases are shared with TRBD1. Germline V gene lookup returns CDR1 MNHNS and CDR2 SASEGT. The J segment lost 6 bases and the V segment lost 2 bases, leaving 6 bases of the junction unmatched. This CDR3 spans 15 amino acids. CDR3 amino acids: CASSELGGTGDTQYF. The CDR3 DNA is TGTGCCAGCAGTGAACTGGGCGGGACAGGGGATACGCAGTATTTT.

This chain links TRBV7-2 with TRBJ2-3; D may be TRBD2 (5 bases). CDR1 and CDR2 from the germline V gene are SGHTA and FQGNSA. Trimming left V 4 bases short and J 2 bases short, with 10 bases between. The length of the CDR3 is 14 residues. CDR3 nucleotide sequence: TGTGCCAGCAGCTCTAACCGGGACACAGATACGCAGTATTTT. It translates to CASSSNRDTDTQYF.

The chain has TRBV5-1 and TRBJ1-1; the D is unclear. The germline gives CDR1 SGHRS, CDR2 YFSETQ. The CDR3 length is 14 residues. Between the trimmed V and J ends, which lost 1 base and 1 base, there was a span of 8 bases. CDR3 nucleotide sequence: TGCGCCAGCAGCTTGTGGGTACAGAACACTGAAGCTTTCTTT. This gives the protein CASSLWVQNTEAFF.

This clone was seen a handful of times. The chain uses TRBV7-8 and TRBJ2-7; D possibly corresponds to TRBD2 (5 bases). This CDR3 spans 18 amino acids. V was clipped by 6 bases and J by 6 bases, with 30 bases between them. The germline V gene encodes CDR1 SGHVS and CDR2 FQNEAQ. CDR3 in DNA: TGTGCCAGCAGGCCCCGAGGACTGGACGACACGAACTTCAGCGAGCAGTACTTC. It encodes CASRPRGLDDTNFSEQYF.

V and J are TRBV7-2 and TRBJ2-2; D remains ambiguous. Trimming took off 4 bases at V and 3 bases at J, with 3 bases between the two ends. The CDR3 spans 12 residues. Germline V lookup: CDR1 SGHTA, CDR2 FQGNSA. The CDR3 region has the DNA TGTGCCAGCAGCTCCCACACCGGGGAGCTGTTTTTT. It codes for CASSSHTGELFF.